The 9 T cell receptor beta chains below all came from one sample that was sequenced in a study of Graves' ophthalmopathy and Graves' hyperthyroidism. Amplification of TCR beta CDR3 regions used RNA transcripts. Second-round multiplex PCR came after a first-round RT-PCR that employed HTBI primers. TCRdb reanalysed the multiplex PCR reads using MiXCR and keeps one entry per CDR3 protein. The top ten clones hold less than 4.5% of a sample with a few hundred thousand distinct CDR3 sequences, roughly 40% of them seen once. Specimen: peripheral blood or thyroid tissue (not recorded which). The receptors originated from an adult man with Graves' hyperthyroidism.

The genes are TRBV28 and TRBJ1-1; 10 nucleotides align to TRBD1. The V gene's germline CDR1 is MDHEN and CDR2 SYDVKM. This CDR3 comprises 17 residues. J lost 10 bases, V lost 2 bases, and 16 bases had no gene match. The CDR3 DNA is TGTGCCAGCAGTTTAAGTTTCGGGCGGGACAGGGGCCCTGGAGCTTTCTTT. Translated: CASSLSFGRDRGPGAFF.

Ten or more counts support this clonotype. The genes are TRBV29-1 and TRBJ2-7, with a weak D call TRBD1 (8 bases). The CDR3 runs to 14 residues. Germline V gene data show CDR1 as SQVTM and CDR2 as ANQGSEA. With 6 bases removed from V and 2 bases from J, the gap between germline ends came to 17 bases. The CDR3 protein is CSVYGQGGTYEQYF. CDR3 DNA sequence: TGCAGCGTCTACGGACAGGGAGGGACCTACGAGCAGTACTTC.

This clonotype was recorded many times. The chain employs TRBV20-1 and TRBJ1-1; no reliable D call. The CDR3 sequence is 14 residues long. The V gene's germline CDR1 is DFQATT and CDR2 SNEGSKA (reference sequence). Trimming cost V 0 bases and J 4 bases, with 12 bases left between them. The CDR3 nucleotides read TGCAGTGCTAGAGAACCCTTCCCTGCCACTGAAGCTTTCTTT. Amino acids: CSAREPFPATEAFF.

In this sample, this clonotype turned up many times. The genes are TRBV29-1 and TRBJ2-6; tentative D call: TRBD2 (6 bases). V lost 0 bases, J lost 0 bases, and 9 bases lay in between. This CDR3 region has 16 residues. Germline V CDR1 and CDR2: SQVTM, ANQGSEA. The CDR3, as DNA: TGCAGCGTTGAAGAGCGGGGCCTCTCTGGGGCCAACGTCCTGACTTTC. It is translated as CSVEERGLSGANVLTF.

This clonotype was seen ten or more times. The chain carries TRBV15 and TRBJ1-1; D possibly corresponds to TRBD1 (5 bases). Germline V lookup: CDR1 LNHNV, CDR2 YYDKDF (reference sequence). V shed 0 bases and J shed 10 bases, with 12 bases lying between them. This CDR3 is 13 amino acids long. CDR3 bases: TGTGCCACCAGCAGAGATCGCGAGGGGTTAGCTTTCTTT. This gives the protein CATSRDREGLAFF.

This clonotype was observed a few times. The chain combines TRBV18 with TRBJ2-7; D is unresolved. V was cut by 0 bases and J by 3 bases, with 9 bases left in between. Germline CDR1 is KGHSH and CDR2 is LQKENI. The CDR3 runs 14 residues. The CDR3 DNA sequence: TGTGCCAGCTCACCACCTTCTCAGATCTACGAGCAGTACTTC. Residues: CASSPPSQIYEQYF.

V is TRBV7-9 and J is TRBJ1-4; D gene uncertain. Germline CDR1 reads SEHNR; CDR2 reads FQNEAQ (reference sequence). This CDR3 contains 16 residues. The ends were cut back, 1 base at V and 4 bases at J, with 13 bases in the middle. CDR3 nucleotide sequence: TGTGCCAGCAGCTTAGACGGCAGCCTGCGTAATGAAAAACTGTTTTTT. Translating gives CASSLDGSLRNEKLFF.

The sample holds a few counts of this clonotype. V gene TRBV19 combines with J gene TRBJ2-7; tentative D call: TRBD1 (5 bases). The germline gives CDR1 LNHDA, CDR2 SQIVND (reference sequence). CDR3 length: 11 amino acids. The CDR3 nucleotides are TGTGCTACTGACAGACCCTACGAGCAGTACTTC. The encoded protein is CATDRPYEQYF. The full variable domain, in which reference TRBV19 and TRBJ2-7 provide the parts outside the CDR3, is DGGITQSPKYLFRKEGQNVTLSCEQNLNHDAMYWYRQDPGQGLRLIYYSQIVNDFQKGDIAEGYSVSREKKESFPLTVTSAQKNPTAFYLCATDRPYEQYFGPGTRLTVT.

This clonotype occurred many times. The chain uses TRBV15 and TRBJ2-7; D remains ambiguous. The germline CDR1 and CDR2 sequences are LNHNV and YYDKDF (reference sequence). V lost 0 bases and J lost 2, with 14 bases in between. This CDR3 comprises 16 residues. CDR3 sequence: CATSRDTISSPYEQYF. In DNA, the CDR3 is TGTGCCACCAGCAGAGATACAATCTCCTCACCCTACGAGCAGTACTTC.